The subject of this entry is one T cell receptor (beta chain). The target antigen is unknown. This sample is drawn from a study of cytomegalovirus exposure and HLA in healthy donors. Study at large: An analysis done earlier identified 120 million or so unique TCR beta sequences from about 179 million T cells. General study results and limits: It was reportedly the case that the classifier diagnosed cytomegalovirus status with high specificity and sensitivity. When analyzed later, a missense DCLRE1C variant was found to be linked to TCR beta V- and J-gene trimming.

The PCR contained 60 Vbeta and 13 Jbeta primers. TCRdb's table, derived via immunoSEQ multiplex PCR, lists solely in-frame clones and lacks some. This table holds 50,000 or so clones, under 75% found once. Though probably carrying unrecorded immune exposures, donors were nominally healthy at sampling. This CDR3 is built from 19 residues. V was shortened by 2 bases and J by 0 bases, with 17 bases between the two germline ends. The sample taken for sequencing was PBMCs. The sequence was collected from a man younger than 45 in good health and CMV-seronegative. The chain links TRBV23-1 to TRBJ2-6; maybe TRBD1 (6 bases). TRBV23-1 is an ORF; its function is uncertain. This CDR3 reads CASSQALGHKFSGANVLTF. As DNA, the CDR3 is TGCGCCAGCAGTCAAGCCCTGGGACACAAATTCTCTGGGGCCAACGTCCTGACTTTC.